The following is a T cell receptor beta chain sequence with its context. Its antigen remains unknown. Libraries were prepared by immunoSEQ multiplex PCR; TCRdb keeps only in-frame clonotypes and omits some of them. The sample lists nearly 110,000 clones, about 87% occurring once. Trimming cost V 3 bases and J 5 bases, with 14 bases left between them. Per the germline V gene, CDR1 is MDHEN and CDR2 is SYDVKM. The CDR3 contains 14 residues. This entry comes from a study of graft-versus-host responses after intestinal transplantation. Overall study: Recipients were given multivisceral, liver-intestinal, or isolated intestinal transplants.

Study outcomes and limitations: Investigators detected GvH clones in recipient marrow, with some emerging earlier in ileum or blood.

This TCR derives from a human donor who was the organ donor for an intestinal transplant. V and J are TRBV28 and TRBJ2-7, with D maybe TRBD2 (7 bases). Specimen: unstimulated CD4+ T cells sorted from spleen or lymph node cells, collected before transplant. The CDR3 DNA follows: TGTGCCAGCAGTTTGGTGGGGGGGGCTGACGAGCAGTACTTC. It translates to CASSLVGGADEQYF.